The 20 T cell receptor beta chains in this list originate from one sample, sequenced in a study of blood T cell repertoires in COVID-19. Clones were sequenced by immunoSEQ multiplex PCR, and TCRdb holds only the in-frame ones, with some missing. The data hold roughly 200,000 clones, with about 85% observed a single time. Sequenced input: PBMCs or T cells enriched from blood (not recorded which). The receptors were sampled from a man aged 40-55 years who had recovered from COVID-19.

This chain joins TRBV6-2 or TRBV6-3 and TRBJ2-7, with D possibly being TRBD2 (7 bases). CDR3 size: 17 residues. V gave up 3 bases and J gave up 1 base, with 19 bases separating them. The germline V gene has CDR1 MNHEY and CDR2 SVGEGT. CDR3 sequence reads: CASSYSGAGVWSYEQYF. CDR3 DNA sequence: TGTGCCAGCAGTTATTCGGGGGCGGGAGTTTGGTCCTACGAGCAGTACTTC.

DNA for the CDR3: TGTGCTAGTGCCACCAGCCCGGGAAGTAATCAGCCCCAGCATTTT. Residues: CASATSPGSNQPQHF. V gene TRBV12-5 combines with J gene TRBJ1-5; no reliable D call. The V end lost 7 bases, the J end lost 4 bases, and 17 bases lay between the germline ends. The CDR3 is 15 amino acids. Germline values: CDR1 LGHNT, CDR2 FRNRAP.

This chain links TRBV29-1 with TRBJ2-3; TRBD2 aligns across 8 bases. V shed 4 bases, J shed 1 base, and the junction held 19 bases outside the gene matches. Germline CDR1 is SQVTM and CDR2 is ANQGSEA. The CDR3 extends over 19 amino acids. The CDR3 loop reads CSVGERLSGGIRGTDTQYF. CDR3 DNA sequence: TGCAGCGTTGGTGAAAGGCTGTCGGGAGGGATAAGGGGCACAGATACGCAGTATTTT.

This chain links TRBV11-3 with TRBJ1-2, with 7 nucleotides matching TRBD1. V was clipped by 5 bases and J by 4 bases; unmatched bases: 10. The CDR3 runs to 15 residues. Germline V CDR1 and CDR2: SGHNT, YENEEA. The CDR3 is CASSITGQEGYGYTF. CDR3 nucleotide sequence: TGTGCCAGCAGCATAACCGGACAGGAGGGCTATGGCTACACCTTC.

In this sample, this clone turned up a few times. The rearrangement links TRBV3-1 (or the pseudogene TRBV3-2) to TRBJ1-3; D is unresolved. Trimming pared 0 bases from V and 0 bases from J, leaving 6 bases between. CDR1 is LGHDT and CDR2 is YNNKEL in the germline V gene (reference sequence). CDR3 size: 15 residues. CDR3 coding DNA: TGTGCCAGCAGCCAAGATACAAACTCTGGAAACACCATATATTTT. Encoded protein: CASSQDTNSGNTIYF.

This clone appeared once. This chain connects TRBV15 to TRBJ1-3; maybe TRBD1 (5 bases). The CDR3 contains 13 residues. The germline gives CDR1 LNHNV, CDR2 YYDKDF (reference sequence). V shed 0 bases and J shed 7 bases, with 7 bases lying between them. In DNA form, the CDR3 reads TGTGCCACCAGCAGAGAAAGGGGTAACACCATATATTTT. This gives the protein CATSRERGNTIYF.

The chain is built from TRBV28 and TRBJ2-3; TRBD2 aligns across 7 bases. Germline CDR1 MDHEN, CDR2 SYDVKM. The CDR3 runs to 15 residues. Unmatched junction bases numbered 6, after V lost 3 bases and J lost 3 bases. CDR3 nucleotides: TGTGCCAGCAGTTTCGGCGGGAGTGGTACAGATACGCAGTATTTT. Amino acids: CASSFGGSGTDTQYF.

In its sample, this clone was seen a few times. The V call is TRBV6-2 or TRBV6-3, the J call TRBJ1-1; 9 bases line up with TRBD1. The CDR3 consists of 14 residues. Germline V gene sequence: CDR1 MNHEY, CDR2 SVGEGT. Germline trimming cut 6 bases from V and 7 bases from J; bases unmatched to any gene: 9. This CDR3 is CASSTGTGKFEAFF. CDR3 DNA: TGTGCCAGCAGCACCGGGACAGGGAAATTTGAAGCTTTCTTT.

V usage is TRBV5-5 and J usage is TRBJ2-7; possibly TRBD1 for D (6 bases). The germline V gene has CDR1 SGHKS and CDR2 YYEKEE (reference sequence). This CDR3 contains 13 residues. The ends were cut back, 4 bases at V and 2 bases at J, with 10 bases in the middle. The CDR3 reads CASSVQGPYEQYF. CDR3 bases: TGTGCCAGCAGCGTACAGGGCCCCTACGAGCAGTACTTC.

The CDR3 DNA is TGTGCCACCAACAACAGGGGTGATCAGCCCCAGCATTTT. It translates to CATNNRGDQPQHF. This chain uses TRBV19 with TRBJ1-5; 7 positions agree with TRBD1. Trimming removed 10 bases from V and 5 bases from J; junction bases left unmatched: 8. The CDR3 is 13 residues long. Per the germline V gene, CDR1 is LNHDA and CDR2 is SQIVND (reference sequence).

This chain joins TRBV11-2 and TRBJ2-7; 8 nucleotides line up with TRBD1. Germline V gene sequence: CDR1 SGHAT, CDR2 FQNNGV. CDR3 length: 13 residues. V trimming: 4 bases; J trimming: 5 bases; junction bases outside the gene matches: 4. CDR3: CASSSSGGHEQYF. As DNA, the CDR3 is TGTGCCAGCAGCTCTTCAGGGGGCCACGAGCAGTACTTC.

The chain carries TRBV9 and TRBJ2-7; TRBD1 agrees at 10 bases. Germline CDR1 reads SGDLS; CDR2 reads YYNGEE. The length of the CDR3 is 14 residues. Trimming cost V 5 bases and J 3 bases; bases outside gene matches: 5. The CDR3 loop reads CASSRTGGSYEQYF. CDR3 bases: TGTGCCAGCAGTAGGACAGGGGGGAGCTACGAGCAGTACTTC.

The chain combines TRBV13 with TRBJ1-2; D is uncertain. The CDR3 spans 12 residues. Trimming took 5 bases from V and 8 from J, leaving 12 bases between them. The germline CDR1 and CDR2 sequences are PRHDT and FYEKMQ (reference sequence). CDR3 DNA: TGTGCCAGCAGCCTGGGCCTCGCGGGCTACACCTTC. This encodes CASSLGLAGYTF.

The V and J genes are TRBV19 and TRBJ1-2; D possibly corresponds to TRBD1 (5 bases). This CDR3 has 15 residues. Trimming took 6 bases from V and 4 from J, leaving 18 bases between them. The germline gives CDR1 LNHDA, CDR2 SQIVND (reference sequence). CDR3 loop: CASSREGQAFYGYTF. Written as DNA, the CDR3 is TGTGCCAGTAGCAGGGAAGGGCAGGCCTTCTATGGCTACACCTTC.

V usage is TRBV6-1 and J usage is TRBJ2-7; D possibly corresponds to TRBD2 (6 bases). From germline, CDR1 is MNHNS and CDR2 SASEGT. The CDR3 has 14 residues. V was cut by 0 bases and J by 4 bases, with 10 bases left in between. CDR3 in amino acids: CASSEAWRAYEQYF. As DNA, the CDR3 is TGTGCCAGCAGTGAAGCGTGGAGGGCGTACGAGCAGTACTTC.

The gene calls are TRBV30 and TRBJ1-1; D uncertain. With 1 base removed from V and 13 bases from J, the gap between germline ends came to 22 bases. Germline values: CDR1 GTSNPN, CDR2 SVGIG (reference sequence). CDR3 size: 14 residues. The CDR3 DNA is TGTGCCTGGAGTGACAGCTTTGGTGGCAGGAACGTTTTCTTT. Translated, it gives CAWSDSFGGRNVFF.

The chain couples TRBV5-4 to TRBJ2-1; TRBD2 matches at 9 bases. CDR3 size: 15 residues. V dropped 5 bases and J dropped 6; count of bases not matched to a gene: 9. The V gene's germline CDR1 is SGHNT and CDR2 YYREEE (reference sequence). In nucleotides, the CDR3 is TGTGCCAGCAGTTCGAGCGGGAGGAGGGGCAATGAGCAGTTCTTC. This codes for CASSSSGRRGNEQFF.

The chain links TRBV6-4 to TRBJ2-1; 8 positions agree with TRBD2. The CDR3 spans 14 residues. CDR1 and CDR2 from the germline V gene are MRHNA and SNTAGT. With 3 bases clipped from V and 7 bases from J, the junction kept 5 bases outside the gene matches. The CDR3 bases are TGTGCCAGCAGTGATCTAGCGGGTGCGAATGAGCAGTTCTTC. Its translation is CASSDLAGANEQFF.

V is TRBV21-1 and J is TRBJ2-1; the table assigns TRBD2, which was not confirmed against the DNA. TRBV21-1 is labeled a pseudogene. This CDR3 spans 17 amino acids. CDR3 DNA: TGTGCCAGCAGCAAAAAAAGACCGGGACTAGCGGAAAATGAGCAGTTCTTC. Protein product: CASSKKRPGLAENEQFF.

The J gene is TRBJ1-5, the V gene TRBV29-1; 7 nucleotides line up with TRBD1. The CDR3 has 12 residues. The germline V gene has CDR1 SQVTM and CDR2 ANQGSEA. After removal of 4 bases from V and 6 bases from J, the junction contained 3 bases not matched to a gene. For the CDR3, the DNA is TGCAGCGTTGGACAGGGAAGTCAGCCCCAGCATTTT. Translating gives CSVGQGSQPQHF.